These 25 T cell receptor beta chains share one sample of origin, sequenced in a study of PD-L1 blockade in urothelial cancer. Sequenced by immunoSEQ multiplex PCR; TCRdb stores in-frame clones only, minus some. The sample yields 45,000 to 50,000 clones, about 87% seen once. The source was PBMCs, collected around atezolizumab (anti-PD-L1) treatment. These receptors all come from an elderly man with urothelial cancer.

The chain joins TRBV6-5 to TRBJ1-1; D is uncertain. CDR3 size: 14 residues. V was clipped by 0 bases and J by 6 bases, with 11 bases between them. Germline assignment: CDR1 MNHEY and CDR2 SVGAGI. Here the CDR3 reads CASSYSQSRAEAFF. The CDR3 nucleotides are TGTGCCAGCAGTTACTCCCAGTCCCGGGCTGAAGCTTTCTTT.

The chain couples TRBV7-2 to TRBJ1-4, with 9 bases lining up with TRBD1. V was pared by 1 base and J by 4 bases, with 7 bases of the junction left unmatched. The CDR3 loop spans 17 amino acids. Germline CDR1 SGHTA, CDR2 FQGNSA. CDR3 sequence: CASSLGGGTGINEKLFF. The DNA of the CDR3 is TGTGCCAGCAGCTTAGGCGGGGGGACAGGGATTAATGAAAAACTGTTTTTT.

V gene TRBV4-1 combines with J gene TRBJ1-5; the D is unclear. The CDR3 has 13 residues. Trimming stripped 0 bases from V and 5 bases from J, with 5 bases between. Germline loops: CDR1 MGHRA, CDR2 YSYEKL. The CDR3 here is CASSQDEHQPQHF. CDR3 nucleotides: TGCGCCAGCAGCCAAGATGAGCATCAGCCCCAGCATTTT.

This clone was seen only once. V gene TRBV5-1 combines with J gene TRBJ2-1; 7 bases fit TRBD2. Losses at the gene ends were 4 bases for V and 4 bases for J; bases not matched to a gene: 8. Germline lookup yields CDR1 SGHRS and CDR2 YFSETQ. The CDR3 runs to 15 residues. DNA of the CDR3: TGCGCCAGCAGCCAAGCGGGGCCTACTTACAATGAGCAGTTCTTC. Protein product: CASSQAGPTYNEQFF.

V gene TRBV29-1 combines with J gene TRBJ2-1, with 8 nucleotides matching TRBD2. Germline trimming cut 4 bases from V and 6 bases from J; bases unmatched to any gene: 8. The CDR3 sequence is 14 residues long. Germline V CDR1 and CDR2: SQVTM, ANQGSEA. The CDR3 nucleotides are TGCAGCGTTGGGGGACTAGTGAACCCCAATGAGCAGTTCTTC. This sequence encodes CSVGGLVNPNEQFF.

This chain joins TRBV19 and TRBJ2-7; the match to TRBD1 covers 10 bases. The CDR3 runs to 15 residues. Germline values: CDR1 LNHDA, CDR2 SQIVND (reference sequence). Trimming cost V 4 bases and J 3 bases; bases outside gene matches: 6. The CDR3 is CASSNPGQGRYEQYF. CDR3 in DNA: TGTGCCAGTAGTAACCCGGGACAGGGGCGCTACGAGCAGTACTTC.

This chain connects TRBV5-1 to TRBJ1-2, with D maybe TRBD1 (5 bases). Germline V gene lookup returns CDR1 SGHRS and CDR2 YFSETQ. V gave up 0 bases and J gave up 3 bases, with 12 bases separating them. The CDR3 runs to 15 residues. CDR3 sequence reads: CASSLVSGGDYGYTF. The CDR3 region has the DNA TGCGCCAGCAGCTTGGTTTCCGGGGGTGACTATGGCTACACCTTC. The full variable domain, rest sourced from reference TRBV5-1 and TRBJ1-2, is KAGVTQTPRYLIKTRGQQVTLSCSPISGHRSVSWYQQTPGQGLQFLFEYFSETQRNKGNFPGRFSGRQFSNSRSEMNVSTLELGDSALYLCASSLVSGGDYGYTFGSGTRLTVV.

The J gene is TRBJ1-1, the V gene TRBV5-4; D unclear. With 2 bases removed from V and 4 bases from J, the gap between germline ends came to 9 bases. The CDR3 sequence is 13 residues long. The V gene's germline CDR1 is SGHNT and CDR2 YYREEE (reference sequence). The CDR3 spells CASSLDLSTEAFF. CDR3 nucleotide sequence: TGTGCCAGCAGCTTAGATCTGAGCACTGAAGCTTTCTTT.

The rearrangement links TRBV7-9 to TRBJ2-1, with D unclear. This CDR3 spans 12 amino acids. The V end lost 7 bases, the J end lost 9 bases, and 13 bases lay between the germline ends. Germline V gene data show CDR1 as SEHNR and CDR2 as FQNEAQ (reference sequence). The CDR3 nucleotides read TGTGCCAGCAACCACCCGGAGAGTGAGCAGTTCTTC. It specifies CASNHPESEQFF.

The chain has TRBV19 and TRBJ1-2; 12 positions agree with TRBD1. The CDR3 has 15 amino acids. With V trimmed by 5 bases and J by 5 bases, 6 bases remained unmatched. Germline lookup yields CDR1 LNHDA and CDR2 SQIVND (reference sequence). The CDR3 loop is CASSSGTGGWYGYTF. DNA for the CDR3: TGTGCCAGTAGTTCCGGGACAGGGGGCTGGTATGGCTACACCTTC.

The chain links TRBV5-1 to TRBJ1-2, with 10 bases fitting TRBD1. The CDR3 runs to 14 residues. Per germline, CDR1 SGHRS and CDR2 YFSETQ. J gave up 4 bases and V 6 bases, and 6 bases lay outside the gene matches. The CDR3, as DNA: TGCGCCAGCAAGACAGGGGGCGATCGCTATGGCTACACCTTC. Its translation is CASKTGGDRYGYTF.

The rearrangement joins TRBV6-4 to TRBJ2-3; TRBD2 matches 12 bases. The CDR3 has 17 amino acids. With V trimmed by 0 bases and J by 5 bases, 6 bases remained unmatched. Germline V gene lookup returns CDR1 MRHNA and CDR2 SNTAGT. The CDR3, as DNA: TGTGCCAGCAGTGACTCGCTAGCGGGAGGGTTTGTAGATACGCAGTATTTT. It specifies CASSDSLAGGFVDTQYF.

This clone was seen just once. The V call is TRBV9, the J call TRBJ2-3; the match to TRBD2 covers 11 bases. There are 17 residues in the CDR3. Germline V gene data show CDR1 as SGDLS and CDR2 as YYNGEE. J gave up 0 bases and V 3 bases, and 6 bases lay outside the gene matches. CDR3 in amino acids: CASSEGTSGASTDTQYF. In DNA, the CDR3 is TGTGCCAGCAGCGAGGGGACTAGCGGAGCTAGCACAGATACGCAGTATTTT.

This clone was observed a single time. This chain links TRBV4-1 with TRBJ1-5; 9 positions agree with TRBD1. CDR3 length: 15 amino acids. Germline values: CDR1 MGHRA, CDR2 YSYEKL. J gave up 6 bases and V 0 bases, and 3 bases lay outside the gene matches. The CDR3 loop reads CASSQEQGAIQPQHF. The CDR3 nucleotides are TGCGCCAGCAGCCAAGAACAGGGGGCGATTCAGCCCCAGCATTTT.

The genes are TRBV11-2 and TRBJ2-3; possibly TRBD1 for D (6 bases). Trimming removed 5 bases at V and 5 bases at J, with 17 bases between. The germline V gene encodes CDR1 SGHAT and CDR2 FQNNGV. This CDR3 spans 15 amino acids. Written as DNA, the CDR3 is TGTGCCAGCAGCCAGGGGACACAGCCGCGAGATACGCAGTATTTT. Protein product: CASSQGTQPRDTQYF.

There are a few counts of this clone. The rearrangement links TRBV6-4 to TRBJ2-3; 8 nucleotides align to TRBD2. The ends lost 0 bases at V and 7 bases at J; junction bases unmatched: 6. The germline gives CDR1 MRHNA, CDR2 SNTAGT. The CDR3 consists of 15 residues. The CDR3 protein is CASSDSTGGPHTQYF. CDR3 coding DNA: TGTGCCAGCAGTGACTCAACGGGAGGGCCCCATACGCAGTATTTT.

The count of this clone is one. This sequence joins TRBV27 and TRBJ1-1; D remains unclear. The germline V gene has CDR1 MNHEY and CDR2 SMNVEV (reference sequence). The CDR3 consists of 14 residues. Trimming removed 8 bases at V and 1 base at J, with 14 bases between. CDR3 sequence reads: CASRVRRENTEAFF. CDR3 in DNA: TGTGCCAGCCGAGTCAGACGGGAGAACACTGAAGCTTTCTTT.

In its sample, this clone was seen a few times. The genes are TRBV30 and TRBJ1-5; 10 bases line up with TRBD1. Per the germline V gene, CDR1 is GTSNPN and CDR2 is SVGIG (reference sequence). With 3 bases clipped from V and 4 bases from J, the junction kept 9 bases outside the gene matches. This CDR3 region has 16 residues. For the CDR3, the DNA is TGTGCCTGGAGCGATGACAGGGGGCAGGGGAATCAGCCCCAGCATTTT. Encoded protein: CAWSDDRGQGNQPQHF.

The genes are TRBV6-6 and TRBJ1-2; unclear D gene. The CDR3 sequence is 13 residues long. CDR1 is MNHNY, CDR2 SVGAGI, per germline (reference sequence). The V gene lost 2 bases and the J gene lost 6 bases, with 10 bases spanning the gap. CDR3 loop: CASSYEAINGYTF. The CDR3 DNA reads TGTGCCAGCAGTTACGAGGCCATCAATGGCTACACCTTC.

The chain employs TRBV4-1 and TRBJ1-2, with 9 bases matching TRBD1. The germline gives CDR1 MGHRA, CDR2 YSYEKL. There are 17 residues in the CDR3. V lost 2 bases and J lost 1; bases outside the gene matches: 8. The CDR3 DNA is TGCGCCAGCAGCCAACACCCGGGACAGGGATTTAACTATGGCTACACCTTC. Translated, it gives CASSQHPGQGFNYGYTF.

This chain uses TRBV9 with TRBJ2-1, with D possibly being TRBD2 (6 bases). The ends were cut back, 2 bases at V and 8 bases at J, with 17 bases in the middle. The CDR3 runs to 15 residues. Germline CDR1 SGDLS, CDR2 YYNGEE. CDR3 coding DNA: TGTGCCAGCAGCGTTTCCCGAGCGGGTCGGGATGAGCAGTTCTTC. This codes for CASSVSRAGRDEQFF.

This clone has more than one count but fewer than ten. The chain is built from TRBV25-1 and TRBJ2-5; 11 nucleotides line up with TRBD2. Germline loops: CDR1 MGHDK, CDR2 SYGVNS. Germline trimming cut 1 base from V and 5 bases from J; bases unmatched to any gene: 3. The CDR3 has 15 amino acids. CDR3 coding DNA: TGTGCCAGCAGTGAATCCAGGACTAGCGGGGAGACCCAGTACTTC. This sequence encodes CASSESRTSGETQYF.

This rearrangement joins TRBV14 to TRBJ2-1; 14 nucleotides line up with TRBD2. CDR3 length equals 16 residues. The junction had 6 bases not matched to a gene; V was cut back by 2 bases and J by 9 bases. Germline-derived CDR1 and CDR2 are SGHDN and FVKESK. The CDR3 bases are TGTGCCAGCAGCCAACAGGGACTAGCGGGAGTTGCTGAGCAGTTCTTC. It translates to CASSQQGLAGVAEQFF.

The chain couples TRBV19 to TRBJ2-7, with D unclear. V dropped 9 bases and J dropped 2 bases, with 20 bases sitting between them. CDR1 LNHDA and CDR2 SQIVND come from the germline V gene (reference sequence). CDR3 length: 15 amino acids. In DNA form, the CDR3 reads TGTGCCAGCCGAAGCTTTCCAGGCGCAACCTACGAGCAGTACTTC. Translation: CASRSFPGATYEQYF.

V and J are TRBV6-1 and TRBJ2-7; maybe TRBD1 (6 bases). The V gene's germline CDR1 is MNHNS and CDR2 SASEGT. The CDR3 totals 17 residues. The V and J ends lost 3 bases and 3 bases respectively, with 21 bases between them. DNA of the CDR3: TGTGCCAGCAGTGACGGACGGACAGCCCCAGGTGGCTACGAGCAGTACTTC. As protein: CASSDGRTAPGGYEQYF.